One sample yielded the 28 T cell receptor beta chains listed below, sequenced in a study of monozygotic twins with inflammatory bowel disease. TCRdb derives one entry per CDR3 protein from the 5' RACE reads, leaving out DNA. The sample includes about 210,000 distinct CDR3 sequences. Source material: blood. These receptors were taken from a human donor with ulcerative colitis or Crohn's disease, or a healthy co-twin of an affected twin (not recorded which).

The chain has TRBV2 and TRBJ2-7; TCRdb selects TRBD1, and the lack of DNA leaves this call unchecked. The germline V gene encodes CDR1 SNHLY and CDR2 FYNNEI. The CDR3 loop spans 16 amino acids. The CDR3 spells CASKGQGAFSSYEQYF.

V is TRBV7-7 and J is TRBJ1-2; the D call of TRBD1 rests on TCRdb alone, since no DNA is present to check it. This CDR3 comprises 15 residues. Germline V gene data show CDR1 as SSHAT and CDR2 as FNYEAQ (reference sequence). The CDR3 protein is CASRRTMDRDYGYTF.

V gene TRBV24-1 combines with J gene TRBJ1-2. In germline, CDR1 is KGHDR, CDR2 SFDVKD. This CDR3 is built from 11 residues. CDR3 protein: CATSDDYGYTF.

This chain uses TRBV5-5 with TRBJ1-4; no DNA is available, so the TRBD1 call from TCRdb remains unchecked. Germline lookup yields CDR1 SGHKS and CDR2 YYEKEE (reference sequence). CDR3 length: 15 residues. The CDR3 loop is CASSLRQGEWESLFF.

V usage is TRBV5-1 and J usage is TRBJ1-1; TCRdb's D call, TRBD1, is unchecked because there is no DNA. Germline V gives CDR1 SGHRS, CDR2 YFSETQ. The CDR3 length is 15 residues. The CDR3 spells CASSSQGPPNTEAFF.

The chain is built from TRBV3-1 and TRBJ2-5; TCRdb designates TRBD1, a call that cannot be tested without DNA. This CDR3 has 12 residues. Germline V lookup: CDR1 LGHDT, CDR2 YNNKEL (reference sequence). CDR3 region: CASSQARAAQYF.

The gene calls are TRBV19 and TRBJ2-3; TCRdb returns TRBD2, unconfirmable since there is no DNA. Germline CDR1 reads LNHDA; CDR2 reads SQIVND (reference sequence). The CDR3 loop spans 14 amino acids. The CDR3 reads CASSFLSGADTQYF.

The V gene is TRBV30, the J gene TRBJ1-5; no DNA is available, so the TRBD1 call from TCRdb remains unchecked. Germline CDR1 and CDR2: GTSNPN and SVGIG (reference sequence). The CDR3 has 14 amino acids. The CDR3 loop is CAWTSNPEGQPQHF.

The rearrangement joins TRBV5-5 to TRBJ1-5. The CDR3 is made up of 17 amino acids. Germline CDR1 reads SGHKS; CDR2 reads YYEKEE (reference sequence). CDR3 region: CASSLSRQGDSNQPQHF.

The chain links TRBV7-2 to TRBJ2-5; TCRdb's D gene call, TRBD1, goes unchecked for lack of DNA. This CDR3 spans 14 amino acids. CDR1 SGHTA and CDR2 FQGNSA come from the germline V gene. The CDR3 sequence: CASAPVVWEETQYF.

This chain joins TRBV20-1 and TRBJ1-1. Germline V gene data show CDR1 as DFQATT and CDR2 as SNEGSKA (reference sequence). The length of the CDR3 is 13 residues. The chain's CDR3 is CSALTTANTEAFF.

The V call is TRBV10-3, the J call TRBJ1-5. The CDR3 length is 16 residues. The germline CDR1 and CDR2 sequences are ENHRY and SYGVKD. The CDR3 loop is CAISDEAGQRNQPQHF.

This chain's CDR3 is CASSLNRGREEQFF. This chain links TRBV7-2 with TRBJ2-1; the D call of TRBD1 rests on TCRdb alone, since no DNA is present to check it. CDR1 is SGHTA and CDR2 is FQGNSA in the germline V gene. This CDR3 has 14 amino acids.

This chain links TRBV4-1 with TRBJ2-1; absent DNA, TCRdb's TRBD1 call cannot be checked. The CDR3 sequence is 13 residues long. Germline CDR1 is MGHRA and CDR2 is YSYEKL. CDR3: CASSQITGFEQFF.

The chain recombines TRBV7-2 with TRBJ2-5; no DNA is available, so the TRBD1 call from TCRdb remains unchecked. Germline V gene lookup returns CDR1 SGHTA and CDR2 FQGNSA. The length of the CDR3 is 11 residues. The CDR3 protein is CASSEGKTQYF.

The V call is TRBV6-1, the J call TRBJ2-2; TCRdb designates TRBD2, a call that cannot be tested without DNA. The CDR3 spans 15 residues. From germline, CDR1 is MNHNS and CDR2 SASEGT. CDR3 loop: CASTRLALNTGELFF.

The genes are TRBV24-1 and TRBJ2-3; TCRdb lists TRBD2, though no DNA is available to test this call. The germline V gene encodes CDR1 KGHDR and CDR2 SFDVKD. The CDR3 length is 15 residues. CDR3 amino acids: CATSDGGRHTDTQYF.

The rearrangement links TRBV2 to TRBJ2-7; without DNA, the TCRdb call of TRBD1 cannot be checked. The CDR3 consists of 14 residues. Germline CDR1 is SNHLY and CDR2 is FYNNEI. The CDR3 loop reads CASSLQGDTYEQYF.

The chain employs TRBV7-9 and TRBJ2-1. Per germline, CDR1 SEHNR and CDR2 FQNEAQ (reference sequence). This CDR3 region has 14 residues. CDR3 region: CASSLGSGYHEQFF. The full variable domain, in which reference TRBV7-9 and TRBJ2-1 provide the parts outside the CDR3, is DTGVSQNPRHKITKRGQNVTFRCDPISEHNRLYWYRQTLGQGPEFLTYFQNEAQLEKSRLLSDRFSAERPKGSFSTLEIQRTEQGDSAMYLCASSLGSGYHEQFFGPGTRLTVL.

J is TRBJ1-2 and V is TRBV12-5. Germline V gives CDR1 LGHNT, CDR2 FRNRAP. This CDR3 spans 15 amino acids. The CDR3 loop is CASGSSLGALWGYTF.

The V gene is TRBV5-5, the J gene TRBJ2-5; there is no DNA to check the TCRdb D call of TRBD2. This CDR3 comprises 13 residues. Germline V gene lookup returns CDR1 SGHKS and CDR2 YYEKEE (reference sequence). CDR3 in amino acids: CASSLWRDGRLYF.

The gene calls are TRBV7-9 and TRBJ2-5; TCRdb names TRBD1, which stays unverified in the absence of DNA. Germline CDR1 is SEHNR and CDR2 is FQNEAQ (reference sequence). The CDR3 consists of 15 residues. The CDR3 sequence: CASSYPGGVQETQYF. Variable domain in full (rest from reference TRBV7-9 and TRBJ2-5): DTGVSQNPRHKITKRGQNVTFRCDPISEHNRLYWYRQTLGQGPEFLTYFQNEAQLEKSRLLSDRFSAERPKGSFSTLEIQRTEQGDSAMYLCASSYPGGVQETQYFGPGTRLLVL.

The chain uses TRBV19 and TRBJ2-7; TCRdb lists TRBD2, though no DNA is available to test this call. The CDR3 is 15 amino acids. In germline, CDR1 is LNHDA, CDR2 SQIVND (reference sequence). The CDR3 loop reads CASSSGTRGFGEQYF.

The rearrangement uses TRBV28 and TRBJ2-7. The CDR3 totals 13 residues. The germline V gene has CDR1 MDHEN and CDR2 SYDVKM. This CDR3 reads CASTRGGFYEQYF.

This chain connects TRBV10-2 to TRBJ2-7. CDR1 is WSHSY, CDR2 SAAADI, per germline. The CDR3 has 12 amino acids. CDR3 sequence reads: CASGQVSYEQYF.

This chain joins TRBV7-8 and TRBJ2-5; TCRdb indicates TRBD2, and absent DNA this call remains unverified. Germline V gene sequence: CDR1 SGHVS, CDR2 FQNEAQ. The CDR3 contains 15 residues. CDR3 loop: CASNSASGAQETQYF.

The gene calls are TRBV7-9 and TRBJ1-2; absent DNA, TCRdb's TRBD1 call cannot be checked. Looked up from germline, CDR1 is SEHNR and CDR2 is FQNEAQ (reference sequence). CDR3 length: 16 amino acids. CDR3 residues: CASSPPGTGGGYGYTF.

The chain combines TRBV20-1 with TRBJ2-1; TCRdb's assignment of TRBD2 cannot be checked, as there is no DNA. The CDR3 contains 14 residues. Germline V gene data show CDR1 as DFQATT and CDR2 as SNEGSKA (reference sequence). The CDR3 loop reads CSAPGTPARGEQFF.